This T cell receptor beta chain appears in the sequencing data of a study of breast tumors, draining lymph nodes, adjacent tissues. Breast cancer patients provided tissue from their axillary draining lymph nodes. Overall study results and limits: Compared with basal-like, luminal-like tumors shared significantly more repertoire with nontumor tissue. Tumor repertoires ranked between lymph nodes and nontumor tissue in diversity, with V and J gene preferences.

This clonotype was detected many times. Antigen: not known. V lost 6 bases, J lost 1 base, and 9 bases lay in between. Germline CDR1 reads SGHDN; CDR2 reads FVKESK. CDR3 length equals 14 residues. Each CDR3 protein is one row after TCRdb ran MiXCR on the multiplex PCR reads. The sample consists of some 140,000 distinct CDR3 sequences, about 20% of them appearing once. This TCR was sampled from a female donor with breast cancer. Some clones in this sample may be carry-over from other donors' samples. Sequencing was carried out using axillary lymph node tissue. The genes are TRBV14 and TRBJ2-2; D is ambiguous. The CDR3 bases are TGTGCCAGCAGTAGACTCATGAACACCGGGGAGCTGTTTTTT. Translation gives CASSRLMNTGELFF. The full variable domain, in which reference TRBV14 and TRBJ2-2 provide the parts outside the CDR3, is EAGVTQFPSHSVIEKGQTVTLRCDPISGHDNLYWYRRVMGKEIKFLLHFVKESKQDESGMPNNRFLAERTGGTYSTLKVQPAELEDSGVYFCASSRLMNTGELFFGEGSRLTVL.